These T cell receptor beta chains were read from a single sample in a study of T cells expressing NK-cell markers. TCRdb re-called the 5' RACE reads; one entry per CDR3 protein, DNA not given. The listing records about 120,000 distinct CDR3 sequences. The sequenced sample was blood T cells: a sorted CD56 or NKG2C T cell subset, CD4+ or CD8+ T cells, or bulk PBMC T cells (not recorded which). The receptors were gathered from a woman aged 18 to 75 in good health. Each CDR3 is given with its conserved first and last residue. Fields, in order: J gene, V gene, CDR3 protein.

J: TRBJ2-3; V: TRBV12-3/TRBV12-4; CDR3: CASSPRITDTQYF
J: TRBJ2-7; V: TRBV29-1; CDR3: CSALVADTYEQYF
J: TRBJ2-1; V: TRBV28; CDR3: CASSLSGFDEQFF
J: TRBJ2-5; V: TRBV4-1; CDR3: CASRPPGPQETQYF
J: TRBJ1-1; V: TRBV6-5; CDR3: CASSYSRAGAGTEAFF
J: TRBJ2-7; V: TRBV7-9; CDR3: CASSLDMTYEQYF
J: TRBJ1-5; V: TRBV19; CDR3: CASSTTGYSNQPQHF
J: TRBJ2-1; V: TRBV2; CDR3: CARGAVYNEQFF
J: TRBJ2-5; V: TRBV13; CDR3: CASSSDRVGQETQYF
J: TRBJ2-1; V: TRBV12-3/TRBV12-4; CDR3: CASTASTPPWGSYNEQFF
J: TRBJ1-1; V: TRBV3-1; CDR3: CASTQQGLNTEAFF
J: TRBJ2-2; V: TRBV30; CDR3: CAWAGTSGDLTGELFF
J: TRBJ2-2; V: TRBV4-2; CDR3: CASSQEEGATGELFF
J: TRBJ2-1; V: TRBV7-8; CDR3: CASSPGTSGRLAQFF
J: TRBJ2-2; V: TRBV6-4; CDR3: CASSDNTGELFF
J: TRBJ2-5; V: TRBV12-3/TRBV12-4; CDR3: CASSFWDRTILGGETQYF
J: TRBJ2-7; V: TRBV7-9; CDR3: CASSPSVADEQYF
J: TRBJ2-7; V: TRBV20-1; CDR3: CSASSPSGGKDYEQYF
J: TRBJ2-3; V: TRBV30; CDR3: CAWSPLSADTQYF
J: TRBJ2-1; V: TRBV6-5; CDR3: CASSYVGTGSDEQFF
J: TRBJ2-7; V: TRBV28; CDR3: CASSRHSGTTSEQYF
J: TRBJ2-3; V: TRBV27; CDR3: CASSLSGGGNTQYF
J: TRBJ2-1; V: TRBV20-1; CDR3: CSAPGLSSYNEQFF
J: TRBJ2-5; V: TRBV21-1; CDR3: CASSSWTSGSQETQYF
J: TRBJ1-1; V: TRBV29-1; CDR3: CSVDTNTEAFF